This T cell receptor (beta chain) was sequenced in a study of blood T cell repertoires in COVID-19. Study context: COVID-19 samples collected from the United States, Italy and Spain covered acute and convalescent phases. Nucleic acid was either cDNA or gDNA, and it came from T cells, B-cell-depleted T cells, or PBMCs.

Original processing notes: Amplifying reference gene primers gave estimates of nucleated cell counts. This table comes from immunoSEQ multiplex PCR, and its TCRdb copy is limited to in-frame clones, with some not included. Clone size and the V and J calls come from that table; the DNA yielded D and trimming. This sample has some 530,000 clones, with 75% to 90% found just once. With 0 bases removed from V and 3 bases from J, the gap between germline ends came to 13 bases. Germline CDR1 KGHSH, CDR2 LQKENI. This CDR3 region has 16 residues. The sample taken for sequencing was peripheral blood. V gene TRBV18 combines with J gene TRBJ2-3; D is perhaps TRBD1 (7 bases). The source is a human donor in a cohort sampled during active COVID-19. CDR3 DNA: TGTGCCAGCTCACCACCTCCGACAGGGAGGACAGATACGCAGTATTTT. Amino acid sequence: CASSPPPTGRTDTQYF.